What follows is one TCR beta chain and its context. Its antigen is unidentified. Samples came from axillary lymph nodes draining the breast cancer. These data come from a study of breast tumors, draining lymph nodes, adjacent tissues. Whole-study findings and limits: Data fit most tumor T cells coming from lymph node, expanding in tumor. Data only fit, rather than demonstrated, lymph node origin of most tumor T cells.

The CDR3 is made up of 13 amino acids. V was shortened by 5 bases and J by 2 bases, with 9 bases between the two germline ends. The germline V gene has CDR1 SGHTA and CDR2 FQGNSA. Each CDR3 protein gets one entry after TCRdb re-called the multiplex PCR reads with MiXCR. The sample shows 270,000 or so distinct CDR3 sequences, 30% of them seen only once. V and J are TRBV7-2 and TRBJ1-1, with a tentative D call TRBD1 (5 bases). The clonotype originates from a female donor with breast cancer. Some clones in this sample may be carry-over from other donors' samples. The source material was axillary lymph node tissue. Here the CDR3 reads CASSRDRNTEAFF. The CDR3 DNA is TGTGCCAGCAGCAGAGACAGAAACACTGAAGCTTTCTTT.